A selection of T cell receptor beta chains follows, all from one sample in a study of blood T cell repertoires in COVID-19. TCRdb's copy holds only in-frame clones and misses some; the assay was immunoSEQ multiplex PCR. The sample holds 120,000 or so clones; over 65% are singletons and the top ten take 5% to 7.5%. The material sequenced was peripheral blood. These receptors were taken from a man aged 65 to 85 with acute or convalescent COVID-19. The CDR3 runs from the conserved cysteine through the conserved F or W. A D gene is named only where the DNA matches it firmly. Clone size is shown for a subset of rows, as once, few, many or a class of expanded clone.

15	-	-	TRBV2	TRBJ2-7	CASSLGHINSYEQYF	TGTGCCAGCAGCCTCGGACACATCAACTCCTACGAGCAGTACTTC
15	-	-	TRBV7-9	TRBJ1-1	CASSPGEAMNTEAFF	TGTGCCAGCAGCCCGGGGGAAGCAATGAACACTGAAGCTTTCTTT
14	-	-	TRBV3-1/TRBV3-2	TRBJ2-5	CASSQDRTEETQYF	TGTGCCAGCAGCCAAGACAGGACTGAAGAGACCCAGTACTTC
16	TRBD1	-	TRBV4-1	TRBJ1-4	CASSKGQGAITEKLFF	TGCGCCAGCAGCAAAGGACAGGGGGCGATTACCGAAAAACTGTTTTTT
15	-	-	TRBV7-9	TRBJ1-4	CASSPKRLTNEKLFF	TGTGCCAGCAGCCCAAAGCGGCTGACTAATGAAAAACTGTTTTTT
16	-	-	TRBV28	TRBJ2-1	CASRPSGGSHYNEQFF	TGTGCCAGCAGACCATCCGGAGGCAGTCACTACAATGAGCAGTTCTTC
13	-	-	TRBV30	TRBJ1-1	CAWNVQGPTEAFF	TGTGCCTGGAATGTGCAGGGGCCCACTGAAGCTTTCTTT
16	-	-	TRBV9	TRBJ2-2	CASSFPRRGHTGELFF	TGTGCCAGCAGCTTCCCCCGGCGGGGCCACACCGGGGAGCTGTTTTTT
14	TRBD1	-	TRBV7-9	TRBJ1-4	CASSKGQENEKLFF	TGTGCCAGCAGCAAGGGACAGGAAAATGAAAAACTATTTTTT
16	-	-	TRBV19	TRBJ1-2	CASSMGNRLANYGYTF	TGTGCCAGTAGTATGGGGAACCGACTAGCTAACTATGGCTACACCTTC
14	-	-	TRBV5-1	TRBJ2-3	CASSTTPGADTQYF	TGCGCCAGCAGCACCACCCCGGGAGCAGATACGCAGTATTTT
16	TRBD1	-	TRBV5-1	TRBJ2-3	CASSSRQGPSTDTQYF	TGCGCCAGCAGCTCACGACAGGGCCCTAGCACAGATACGCAGTATTTT
13	-	-	TRBV7-3	TRBJ2-2	CASSLRQSGELFF	TGTGCCAGCAGCTTGCGACAGTCCGGGGAGCTGTTTTTT
15	-	once	TRBV4-3	TRBJ1-1	CASSRNRELNTEAFF	TGCGCCAGCAGCCGAAACAGGGAATTGAACACTGAAGCTTTCTTT
19	TRBD2	-	TRBV5-4	TRBJ2-1	CASSHGLAGGRSSYNEQFF	TGTGCCAGCAGCCACGGACTAGCGGGGGGACGGAGCTCCTACAATGAGCAGTTCTTC
14	-	-	TRBV5-1	TRBJ2-5	CASSAREAFETQYF	TGCGCCAGCTCCGCCAGGGAGGCCTTCGAGACCCAGTACTTC
18	-	-	TRBV19	TRBJ1-1	CASSTDSGTRSWDTEAFF	TGTGCCAGTAGTACCGATAGCGGGACAAGAAGTTGGGACACTGAAGCTTTCTTT
16	TRBD1	-	TRBV5-8	TRBJ2-1	CASSLFSGQVYNEQFF	TGTGCCAGCAGCTTGTTCTCGGGACAGGTCTACAATGAGCAGTTCTTC